This T cell receptor (beta chain) derives from a study of blood T cell repertoires in COVID-19. For the study at large: Donors in the United States, Italy and Spain gave samples during acute or convalescent COVID-19. In each case, the material was cDNA or gDNA derived from T cells, B-cell-depleted T cells, or PBMCs.

Trimming took 5 bases from V and 6 from J; bases not matched to a gene: 6. This CDR3 has 14 residues. Germline V gene sequence: CDR1 SGHRS, CDR2 YFSETQ. This clone showed up just once. How the authors handled the data: Cell counts per sample came from amplifying reference gene primers. The protocol was immunoSEQ multiplex PCR, while the TCRdb copy is restricted to in-frame clones and leaves out a portion. V, J and clone size were drawn from that table, and D and trimming were deduced from the DNA. The top ten hold 4.5% to 6% of the sample, which has around 250,000 clones, almost 85% seen once. The TCR was taken from a middle-aged man with active or convalescent COVID-19. The source material was peripheral blood. The chain uses TRBV5-1 and TRBJ1-2; 11 nucleotides align to TRBD1. CDR3 sequence (DNA): TGCGCCAGCAGTTCCCGGACAGGGGGCGATGGCTACACCTTC. Protein product: CASSSRTGGDGYTF.